This T cell receptor beta chain appears in the sequencing data of a study of blood T cell repertoires in COVID-19. The J segment lost 3 bases and the V segment lost 3 bases, leaving 2 bases of the junction unmatched. Germline lookup yields CDR1 MGHRA and CDR2 YSYEKL. This CDR3 comprises 13 residues. Profiled with immunoSEQ multiplex PCR; TCRdb holds only in-frame clones, not every one. The sample holds about 50,000 clones, 85% to 90% seen once. This clonotype was obtained from a man aged 35 to 55 with active COVID-19. The specimen sequenced was peripheral blood. The chain carries TRBV4-1 and TRBJ2-7; 7 positions agree with TRBD2. The CDR3 nucleotides read TGCGCCAGCAGCCAGGGACTAAACTACGAGCAGTACTTC. Translated: CASSQGLNYEQYF.